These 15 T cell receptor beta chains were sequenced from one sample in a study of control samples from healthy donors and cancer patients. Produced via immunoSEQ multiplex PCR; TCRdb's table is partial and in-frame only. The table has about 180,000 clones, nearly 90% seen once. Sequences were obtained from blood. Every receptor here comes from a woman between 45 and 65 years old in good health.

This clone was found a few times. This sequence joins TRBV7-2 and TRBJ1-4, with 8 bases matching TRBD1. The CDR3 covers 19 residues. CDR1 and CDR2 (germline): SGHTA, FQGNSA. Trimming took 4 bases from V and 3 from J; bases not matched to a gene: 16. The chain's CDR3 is CASSSRTGTLGESNEKLFF. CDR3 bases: TGTGCCAGCAGCTCCCGGACAGGGACATTAGGGGAGTCTAATGAAAAACTGTTTTTT.

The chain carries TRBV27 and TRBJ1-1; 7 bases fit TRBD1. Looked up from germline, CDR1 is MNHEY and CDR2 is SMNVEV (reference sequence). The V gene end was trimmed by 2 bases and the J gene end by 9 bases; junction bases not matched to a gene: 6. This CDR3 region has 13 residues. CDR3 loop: CASSLQGVEQAFF. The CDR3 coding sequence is TGTGCCAGCAGTTTACAGGGGGTGGAACAAGCTTTCTTT.

CDR3 sequence: CASTRTGESEQFF. DNA for the CDR3: TGTGCCAGCACCCGGACAGGGGAAAGTGAGCAGTTCTTC. The chain has TRBV9 and TRBJ2-1; 9 positions agree with TRBD1. Germline-derived CDR1 and CDR2 are SGDLS and YYNGEE. The CDR3 has 13 amino acids. J was trimmed by 9 bases and V by 6 bases; bases with no gene match: 7.

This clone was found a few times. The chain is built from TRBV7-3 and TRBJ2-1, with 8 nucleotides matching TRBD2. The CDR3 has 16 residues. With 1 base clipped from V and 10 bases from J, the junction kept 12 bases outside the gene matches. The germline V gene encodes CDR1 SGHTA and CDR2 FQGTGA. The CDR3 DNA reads TGTGCCAGCAGCTTAAGGCCGGGACTAGTCCGTCGGGAGCAGTTCTTC. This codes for CASSLRPGLVRREQFF.

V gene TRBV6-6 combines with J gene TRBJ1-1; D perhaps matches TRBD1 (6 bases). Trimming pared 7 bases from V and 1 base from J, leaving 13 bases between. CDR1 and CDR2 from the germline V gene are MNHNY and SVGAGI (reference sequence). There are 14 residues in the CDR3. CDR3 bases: TGTGCCAGCACCCAAGCGGACAGGAACACTGAAGCTTTCTTT. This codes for CASTQADRNTEAFF.

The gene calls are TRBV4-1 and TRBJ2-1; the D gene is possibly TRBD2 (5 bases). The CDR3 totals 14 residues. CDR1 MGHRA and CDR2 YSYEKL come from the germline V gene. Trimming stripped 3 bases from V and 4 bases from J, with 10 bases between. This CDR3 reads CASSQPTSYNEQFF. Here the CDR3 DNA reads TGCGCCAGCAGCCAGCCCACTAGTTACAATGAGCAGTTCTTC.

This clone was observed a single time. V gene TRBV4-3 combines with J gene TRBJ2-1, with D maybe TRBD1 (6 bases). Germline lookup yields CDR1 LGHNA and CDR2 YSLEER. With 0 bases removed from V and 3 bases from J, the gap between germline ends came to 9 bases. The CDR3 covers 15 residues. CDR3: CASSQDQGNYNEQFF. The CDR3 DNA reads TGCGCCAGCAGCCAAGACCAGGGGAACTACAATGAGCAGTTCTTC.

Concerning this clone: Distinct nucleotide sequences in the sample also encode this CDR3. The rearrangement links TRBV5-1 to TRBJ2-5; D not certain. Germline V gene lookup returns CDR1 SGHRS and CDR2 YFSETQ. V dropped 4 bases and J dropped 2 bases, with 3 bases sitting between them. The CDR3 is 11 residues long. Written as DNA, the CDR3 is TGCGCCAGCAGCCAGCAAGAGACCCAGTACTTC. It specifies CASSQQETQYF.

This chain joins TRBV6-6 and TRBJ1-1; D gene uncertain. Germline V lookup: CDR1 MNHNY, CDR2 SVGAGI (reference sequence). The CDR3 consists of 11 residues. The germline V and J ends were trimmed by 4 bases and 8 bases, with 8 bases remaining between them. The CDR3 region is CASSFRREAFF. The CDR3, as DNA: TGTGCCAGCAGTTTTCGACGAGAAGCTTTCTTT.

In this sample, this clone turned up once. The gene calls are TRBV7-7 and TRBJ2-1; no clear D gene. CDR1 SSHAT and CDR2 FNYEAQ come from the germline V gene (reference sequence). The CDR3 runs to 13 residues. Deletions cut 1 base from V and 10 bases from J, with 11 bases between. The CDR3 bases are TGTGCCAGCAGCTTAGGACCCCTAACGGAGCAGTTCTTC. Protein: CASSLGPLTEQFF.

CDR3 sequence: CASSSGGLSRYNEQFF. The CDR3 DNA reads TGTGCCAGCAGTTCCGGAGGACTAAGCCGCTACAATGAGCAGTTCTTC. The rearrangement uses TRBV25-1 and TRBJ2-1; D is possibly TRBD2 (6 bases). The CDR3 runs 16 residues. From germline, CDR1 is MGHDK and CDR2 SYGVNS. Between the trimmed V and J ends, which lost 5 bases and 3 bases, there was a span of 17 bases.

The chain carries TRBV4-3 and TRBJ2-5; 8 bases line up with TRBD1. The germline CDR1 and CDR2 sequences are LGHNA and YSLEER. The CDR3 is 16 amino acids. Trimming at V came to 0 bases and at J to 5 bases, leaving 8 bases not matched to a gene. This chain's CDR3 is CASSQEAWTGRETQYF. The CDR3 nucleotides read TGCGCCAGCAGCCAAGAAGCGTGGACAGGGCGGGAGACCCAGTACTTC.

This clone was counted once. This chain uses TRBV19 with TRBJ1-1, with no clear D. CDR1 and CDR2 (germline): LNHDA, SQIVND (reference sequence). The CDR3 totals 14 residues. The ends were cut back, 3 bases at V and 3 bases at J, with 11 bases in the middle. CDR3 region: CASSIWVLDTEAFF. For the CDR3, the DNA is TGTGCCAGTAGTATCTGGGTTCTGGACACTGAAGCTTTCTTT. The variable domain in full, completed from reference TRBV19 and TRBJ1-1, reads DGGITQSPKYLFRKEGQNVTLSCEQNLNHDAMYWYRQDPGQGLRLIYYSQIVNDFQKGDIAEGYSVSREKKESFPLTVTSAQKNPTAFYLCASSIWVLDTEAFFGQGTRLTVV.

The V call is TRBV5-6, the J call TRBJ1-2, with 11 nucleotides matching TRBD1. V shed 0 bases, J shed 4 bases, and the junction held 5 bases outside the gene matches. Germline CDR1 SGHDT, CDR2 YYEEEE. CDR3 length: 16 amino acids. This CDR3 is CASSLDGDRGVYGYTF. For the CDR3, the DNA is TGTGCCAGCAGCTTGGATGGGGACAGGGGGGTCTATGGCTACACCTTC.

CDR3 sequence (DNA): TGTGCCAGCAGTTACGGAGCGGGGGGGCCGGAGACCCAGTACTTC. It yields the protein CASSYGAGGPETQYF. V gene TRBV6-6 combines with J gene TRBJ2-5, with 10 bases lining up with TRBD2. Germline CDR1 and CDR2: MNHNY and SVGAGI (reference sequence). The V gene end was trimmed by 2 bases and the J gene end by 5 bases; junction bases not matched to a gene: 5. The CDR3 is made up of 15 amino acids.